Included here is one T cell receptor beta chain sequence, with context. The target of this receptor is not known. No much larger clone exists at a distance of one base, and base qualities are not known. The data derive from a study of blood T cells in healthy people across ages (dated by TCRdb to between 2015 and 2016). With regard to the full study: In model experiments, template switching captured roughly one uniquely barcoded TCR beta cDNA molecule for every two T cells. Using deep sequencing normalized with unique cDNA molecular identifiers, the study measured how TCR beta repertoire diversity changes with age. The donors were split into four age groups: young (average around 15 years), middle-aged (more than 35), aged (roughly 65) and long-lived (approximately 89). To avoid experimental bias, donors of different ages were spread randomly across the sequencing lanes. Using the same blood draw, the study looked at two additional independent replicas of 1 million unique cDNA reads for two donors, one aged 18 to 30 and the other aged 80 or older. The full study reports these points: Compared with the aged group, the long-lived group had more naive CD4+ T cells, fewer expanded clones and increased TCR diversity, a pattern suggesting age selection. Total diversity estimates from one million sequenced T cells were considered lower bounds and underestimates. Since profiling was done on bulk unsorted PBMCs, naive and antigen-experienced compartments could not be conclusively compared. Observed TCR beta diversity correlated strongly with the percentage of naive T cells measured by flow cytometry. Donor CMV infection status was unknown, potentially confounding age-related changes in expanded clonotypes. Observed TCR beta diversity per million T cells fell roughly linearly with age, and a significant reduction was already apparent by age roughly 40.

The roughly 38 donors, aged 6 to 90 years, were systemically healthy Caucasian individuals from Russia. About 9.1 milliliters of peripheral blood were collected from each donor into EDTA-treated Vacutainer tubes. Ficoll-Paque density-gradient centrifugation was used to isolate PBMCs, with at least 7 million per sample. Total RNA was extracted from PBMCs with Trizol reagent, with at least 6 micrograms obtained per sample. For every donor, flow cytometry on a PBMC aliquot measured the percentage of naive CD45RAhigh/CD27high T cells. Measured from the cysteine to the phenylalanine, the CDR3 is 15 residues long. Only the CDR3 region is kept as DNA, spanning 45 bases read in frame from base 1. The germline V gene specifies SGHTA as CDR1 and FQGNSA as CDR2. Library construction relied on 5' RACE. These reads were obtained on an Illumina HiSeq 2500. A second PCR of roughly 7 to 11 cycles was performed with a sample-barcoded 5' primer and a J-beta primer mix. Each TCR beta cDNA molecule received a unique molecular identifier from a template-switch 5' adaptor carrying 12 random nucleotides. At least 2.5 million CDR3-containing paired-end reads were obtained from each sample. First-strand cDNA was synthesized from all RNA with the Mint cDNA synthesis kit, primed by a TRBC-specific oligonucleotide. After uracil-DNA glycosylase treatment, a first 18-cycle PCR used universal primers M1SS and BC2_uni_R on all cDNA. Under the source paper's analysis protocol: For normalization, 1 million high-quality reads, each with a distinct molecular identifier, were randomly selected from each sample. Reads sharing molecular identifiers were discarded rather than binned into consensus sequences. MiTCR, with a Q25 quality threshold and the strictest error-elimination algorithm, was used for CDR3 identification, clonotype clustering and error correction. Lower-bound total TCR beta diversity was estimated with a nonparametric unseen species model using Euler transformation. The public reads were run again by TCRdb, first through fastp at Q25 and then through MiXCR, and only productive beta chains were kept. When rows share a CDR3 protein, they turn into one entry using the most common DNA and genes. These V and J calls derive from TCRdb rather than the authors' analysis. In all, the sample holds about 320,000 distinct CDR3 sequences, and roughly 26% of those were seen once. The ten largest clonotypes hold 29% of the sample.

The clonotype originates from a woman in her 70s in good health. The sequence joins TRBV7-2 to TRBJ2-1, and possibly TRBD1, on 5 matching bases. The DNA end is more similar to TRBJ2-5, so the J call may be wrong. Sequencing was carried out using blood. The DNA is TGTGCCAGCAGCTTAAGACAGCCTACTCAAGAGACCCAGTACTTC. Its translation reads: CASSLRQPTQETQYF.